This entry is about one TCR beta chain. What it binds is not known. V gave up 5 bases and J gave up 6 bases, with 12 bases separating them. The CDR3 runs 12 residues. The germline V gene has CDR1 SGHTS and CDR2 YDEGEE. These data originate in a study of cytomegalovirus exposure and HLA in healthy donors. Study-level results: Altogether, 164 TCR beta chains were recorded as cytomegalovirus-associated. Most CMV-associated TCR beta chains were later found to appear HLA-restricted.

60 Vbeta and 13 Jbeta primers were used in PCR. Only in-frame clones appear in the TCRdb table, and some are missing; sequencing was by immunoSEQ multiplex PCR. The data hold over 200,000 clones, with approximately 70% observed a single time. The receptor's source is a man aged 35 to 55 in good health and CMV-seropositive. Sequencing was performed on PBMCs. This sequence joins TRBV5-8 and TRBJ2-7; D might be TRBD1 (6 bases). The CDR3 bases are TGTGCCAGCAGGGATACAGGGCTCGAGCAGTACTTC. This sequence encodes CASRDTGLEQYF.